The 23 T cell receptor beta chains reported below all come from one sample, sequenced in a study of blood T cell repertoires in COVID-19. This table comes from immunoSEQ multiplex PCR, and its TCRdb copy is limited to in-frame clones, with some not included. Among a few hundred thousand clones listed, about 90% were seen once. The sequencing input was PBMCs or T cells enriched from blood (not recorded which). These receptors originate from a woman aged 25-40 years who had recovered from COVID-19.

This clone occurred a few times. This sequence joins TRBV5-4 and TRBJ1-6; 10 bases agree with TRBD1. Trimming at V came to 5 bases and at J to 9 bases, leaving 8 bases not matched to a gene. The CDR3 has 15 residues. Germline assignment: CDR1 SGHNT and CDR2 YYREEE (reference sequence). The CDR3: CASSLGTGVSSPLHF. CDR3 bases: TGTGCCAGCAGTCTCGGGACAGGGGTTTCTTCACCCCTCCACTTT.

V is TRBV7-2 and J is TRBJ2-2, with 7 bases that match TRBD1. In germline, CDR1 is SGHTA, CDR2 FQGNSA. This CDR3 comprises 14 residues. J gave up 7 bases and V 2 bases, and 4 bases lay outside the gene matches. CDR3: CASSLRGLGGELFF. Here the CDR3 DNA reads TGTGCCAGCAGCTTAAGGGGGCTTGGCGGGGAGCTGTTTTTT.

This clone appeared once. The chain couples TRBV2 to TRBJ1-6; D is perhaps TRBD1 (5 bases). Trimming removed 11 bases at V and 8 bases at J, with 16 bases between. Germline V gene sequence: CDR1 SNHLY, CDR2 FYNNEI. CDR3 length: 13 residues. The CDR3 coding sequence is TGTGCCTCCCTTGGGGGGGAGGATTCACCCCTCCACTTT. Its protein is CASLGGEDSPLHF. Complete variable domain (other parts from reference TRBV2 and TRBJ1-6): EPEVTQTPSHQVTQMGQEVILRCVPISNHLYFYWYRQILGQKVEFLVSFYNNEISEKSEIFDDQFSVERPDGSNFTLKIRSTKLEDSAMYFCASLGGEDSPLHFGNGTRLTVT.

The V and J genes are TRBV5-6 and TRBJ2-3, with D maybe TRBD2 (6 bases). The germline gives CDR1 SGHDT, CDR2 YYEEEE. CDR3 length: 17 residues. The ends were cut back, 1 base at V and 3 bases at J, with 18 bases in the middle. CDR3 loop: CASSLWVGRGSTDTQYF. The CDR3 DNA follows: TGTGCCAGCAGCTTGTGGGTCGGGAGAGGTTCTACAGATACGCAGTATTTT.

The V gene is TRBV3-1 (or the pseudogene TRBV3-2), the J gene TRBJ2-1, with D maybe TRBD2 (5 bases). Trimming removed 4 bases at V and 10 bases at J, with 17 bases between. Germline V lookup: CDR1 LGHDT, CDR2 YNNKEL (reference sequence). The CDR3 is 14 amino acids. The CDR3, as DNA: TGTGCCAGCAGCCGGAGGACGGGCTCAGGCGAGCAGTTCTTC. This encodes CASSRRTGSGEQFF.

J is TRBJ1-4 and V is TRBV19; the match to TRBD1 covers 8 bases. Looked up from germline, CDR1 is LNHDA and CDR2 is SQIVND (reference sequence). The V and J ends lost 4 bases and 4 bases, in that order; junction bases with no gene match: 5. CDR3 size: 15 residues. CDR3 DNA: TGTGCCAGTAGTACCTCGACAGGGGTTAATGAAAAACTGTTTTTT. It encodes CASSTSTGVNEKLFF.

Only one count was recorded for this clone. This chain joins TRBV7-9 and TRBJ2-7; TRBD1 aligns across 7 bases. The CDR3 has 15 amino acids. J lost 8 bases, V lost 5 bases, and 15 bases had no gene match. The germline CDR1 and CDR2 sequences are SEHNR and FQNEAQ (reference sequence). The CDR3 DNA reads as TGTGCCAGCAGCCCGGAGACAGGGATGCTACCCAAGCAGTACTTC. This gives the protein CASSPETGMLPKQYF.

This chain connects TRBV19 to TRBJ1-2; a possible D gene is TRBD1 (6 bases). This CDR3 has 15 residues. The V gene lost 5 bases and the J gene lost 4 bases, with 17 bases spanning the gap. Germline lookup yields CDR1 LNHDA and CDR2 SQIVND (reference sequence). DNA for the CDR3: TGTGCCAGTAGTTTTCCCGGGACAAAAATCTATGGCTACACCTTC. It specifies CASSFPGTKIYGYTF.

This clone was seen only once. CDR3 DNA: TGTGCCAGCAGTTACTCGTCAGCCGGGAATCAGCCCCAGCATTTT. Translation gives CASSYSSAGNQPQHF. V usage is TRBV6-5 and J usage is TRBJ1-5; D not resolved. Germline V gene sequence: CDR1 MNHEY, CDR2 SVGAGI. V dropped 0 bases and J dropped 4 bases, with 10 bases sitting between them. The CDR3 runs to 15 residues.

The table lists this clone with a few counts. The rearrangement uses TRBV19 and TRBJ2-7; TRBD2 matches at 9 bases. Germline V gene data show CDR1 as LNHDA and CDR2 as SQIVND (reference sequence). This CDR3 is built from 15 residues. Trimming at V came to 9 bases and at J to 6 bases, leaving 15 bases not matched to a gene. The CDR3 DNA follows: TGTGCCAGCCAAGGTTTAGCTAGCGGGGCTCGCGAGCAGTACTTC. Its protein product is CASQGLASGAREQYF.

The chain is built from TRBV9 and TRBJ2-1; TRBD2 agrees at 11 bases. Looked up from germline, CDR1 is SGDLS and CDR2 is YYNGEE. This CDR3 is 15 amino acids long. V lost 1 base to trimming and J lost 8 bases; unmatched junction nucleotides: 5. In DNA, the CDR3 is TGTGCCAGCAGCGTATTAGCGGGAGGGCCTCATGAGCAGTTCTTC. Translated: CASSVLAGGPHEQFF.

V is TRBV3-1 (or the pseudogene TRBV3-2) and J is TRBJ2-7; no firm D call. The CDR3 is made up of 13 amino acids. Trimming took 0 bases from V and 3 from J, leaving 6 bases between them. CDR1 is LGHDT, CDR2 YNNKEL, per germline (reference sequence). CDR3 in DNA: TGTGCCAGCAGCCAAGACTGGCTCTACGAGCAGTACTTC. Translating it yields CASSQDWLYEQYF.

The CDR3 DNA follows: TGTGCCAGCAGTAACACAGATAACAATGAGCAGTTCTTC. It specifies CASSNTDNNEQFF. The rearrangement links TRBV6-2 or TRBV6-3 to TRBJ2-1, with D hard to call. Germline-derived CDR1 and CDR2 are MNHEY and SVGEGT. V gave up 5 bases and J gave up 5 bases, with 10 bases separating them. CDR3 length: 13 residues.

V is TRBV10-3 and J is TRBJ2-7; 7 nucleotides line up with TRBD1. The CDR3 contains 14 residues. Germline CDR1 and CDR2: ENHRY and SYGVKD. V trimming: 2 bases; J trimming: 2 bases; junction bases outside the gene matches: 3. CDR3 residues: CAISETGAPYEQYF. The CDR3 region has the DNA TGTGCCATCAGTGAGACAGGGGCCCCCTACGAGCAGTACTTC.

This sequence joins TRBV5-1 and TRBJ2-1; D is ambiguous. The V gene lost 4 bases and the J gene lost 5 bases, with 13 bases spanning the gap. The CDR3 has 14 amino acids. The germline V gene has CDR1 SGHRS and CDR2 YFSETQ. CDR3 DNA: TGCGCCAGCAGCCTCTTTCAGACACACAATGAGCAGTTCTTC. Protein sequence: CASSLFQTHNEQFF. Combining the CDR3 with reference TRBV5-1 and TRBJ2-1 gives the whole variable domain KAGVTQTPRYLIKTRGQQVTLSCSPISGHRSVSWYQQTPGQGLQFLFEYFSETQRNKGNFPGRFSGRQFSNSRSEMNVSTLELGDSALYLCASSLFQTHNEQFFGPGTRLTVL.

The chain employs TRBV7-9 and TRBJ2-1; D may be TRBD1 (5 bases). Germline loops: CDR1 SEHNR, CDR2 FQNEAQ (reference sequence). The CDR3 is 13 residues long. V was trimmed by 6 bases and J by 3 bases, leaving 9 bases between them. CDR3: CASSHDSYNEQFF. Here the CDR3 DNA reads TGTGCCAGCAGTCACGACAGCTACAATGAGCAGTTCTTC.

In nucleotides, the CDR3 is TGCAGCGTTTTCTTCCCCTCCTACGAGCAGTACTTC. Translated, it gives CSVFFPSYEQYF. The rearrangement joins TRBV29-1 to TRBJ2-7, with no clear D. The V end was cut by 5 bases, the J end by 0 bases, with 8 bases between. CDR3 length: 12 residues. Germline-derived CDR1 and CDR2 are SQVTM and ANQGSEA.

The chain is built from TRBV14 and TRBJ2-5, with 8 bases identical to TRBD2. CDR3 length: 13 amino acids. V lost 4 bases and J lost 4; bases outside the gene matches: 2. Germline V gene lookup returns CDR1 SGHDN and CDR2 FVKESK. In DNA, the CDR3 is TGTGCCAGCAGCCGAGGACTAGCAGAGACCCAGTACTTC. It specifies CASSRGLAETQYF.

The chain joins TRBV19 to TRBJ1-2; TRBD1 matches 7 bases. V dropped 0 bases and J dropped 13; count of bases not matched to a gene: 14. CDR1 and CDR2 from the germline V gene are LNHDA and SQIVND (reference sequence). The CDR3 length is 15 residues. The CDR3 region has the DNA TGTGCCAGTAGTATAGATCTTTTGGCAGGGGGACAACCCACCTTC. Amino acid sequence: CASSIDLLAGGQPTF.

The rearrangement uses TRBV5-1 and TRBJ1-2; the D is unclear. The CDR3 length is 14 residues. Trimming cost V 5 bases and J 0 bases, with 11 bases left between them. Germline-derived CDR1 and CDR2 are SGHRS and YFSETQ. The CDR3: CASSPGETNYGYTF. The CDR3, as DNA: TGCGCCAGCAGTCCCGGGGAAACTAACTATGGCTACACCTTC.

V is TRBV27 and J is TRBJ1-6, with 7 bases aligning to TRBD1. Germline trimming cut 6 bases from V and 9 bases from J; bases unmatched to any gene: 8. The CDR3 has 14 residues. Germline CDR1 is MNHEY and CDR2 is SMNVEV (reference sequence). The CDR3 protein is CASRLRGQASPLHF. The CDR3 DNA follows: TGTGCCAGCAGGCTAAGGGGGCAGGCTTCACCCCTCCACTTT.

The CDR3 loop is CASSSGHPHEQYF. For the CDR3, the DNA is TGTGCCAGCAGTTCGGGACACCCTCACGAGCAGTACTTC. The rearrangement links TRBV27 to TRBJ2-7, with D possibly matching TRBD1 (6 bases). Germline CDR1 MNHEY, CDR2 SMNVEV (reference sequence). Trimming took off 4 bases at V and 5 bases at J, with 12 bases between the two ends. This CDR3 has 13 residues.

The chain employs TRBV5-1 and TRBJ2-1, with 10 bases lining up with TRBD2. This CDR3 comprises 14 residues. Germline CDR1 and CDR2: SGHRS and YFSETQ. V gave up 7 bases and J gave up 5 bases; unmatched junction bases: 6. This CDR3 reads CASGAGGGNNEQFF. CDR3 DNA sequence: TGCGCCAGCGGAGCGGGAGGGGGCAACAATGAGCAGTTCTTC.